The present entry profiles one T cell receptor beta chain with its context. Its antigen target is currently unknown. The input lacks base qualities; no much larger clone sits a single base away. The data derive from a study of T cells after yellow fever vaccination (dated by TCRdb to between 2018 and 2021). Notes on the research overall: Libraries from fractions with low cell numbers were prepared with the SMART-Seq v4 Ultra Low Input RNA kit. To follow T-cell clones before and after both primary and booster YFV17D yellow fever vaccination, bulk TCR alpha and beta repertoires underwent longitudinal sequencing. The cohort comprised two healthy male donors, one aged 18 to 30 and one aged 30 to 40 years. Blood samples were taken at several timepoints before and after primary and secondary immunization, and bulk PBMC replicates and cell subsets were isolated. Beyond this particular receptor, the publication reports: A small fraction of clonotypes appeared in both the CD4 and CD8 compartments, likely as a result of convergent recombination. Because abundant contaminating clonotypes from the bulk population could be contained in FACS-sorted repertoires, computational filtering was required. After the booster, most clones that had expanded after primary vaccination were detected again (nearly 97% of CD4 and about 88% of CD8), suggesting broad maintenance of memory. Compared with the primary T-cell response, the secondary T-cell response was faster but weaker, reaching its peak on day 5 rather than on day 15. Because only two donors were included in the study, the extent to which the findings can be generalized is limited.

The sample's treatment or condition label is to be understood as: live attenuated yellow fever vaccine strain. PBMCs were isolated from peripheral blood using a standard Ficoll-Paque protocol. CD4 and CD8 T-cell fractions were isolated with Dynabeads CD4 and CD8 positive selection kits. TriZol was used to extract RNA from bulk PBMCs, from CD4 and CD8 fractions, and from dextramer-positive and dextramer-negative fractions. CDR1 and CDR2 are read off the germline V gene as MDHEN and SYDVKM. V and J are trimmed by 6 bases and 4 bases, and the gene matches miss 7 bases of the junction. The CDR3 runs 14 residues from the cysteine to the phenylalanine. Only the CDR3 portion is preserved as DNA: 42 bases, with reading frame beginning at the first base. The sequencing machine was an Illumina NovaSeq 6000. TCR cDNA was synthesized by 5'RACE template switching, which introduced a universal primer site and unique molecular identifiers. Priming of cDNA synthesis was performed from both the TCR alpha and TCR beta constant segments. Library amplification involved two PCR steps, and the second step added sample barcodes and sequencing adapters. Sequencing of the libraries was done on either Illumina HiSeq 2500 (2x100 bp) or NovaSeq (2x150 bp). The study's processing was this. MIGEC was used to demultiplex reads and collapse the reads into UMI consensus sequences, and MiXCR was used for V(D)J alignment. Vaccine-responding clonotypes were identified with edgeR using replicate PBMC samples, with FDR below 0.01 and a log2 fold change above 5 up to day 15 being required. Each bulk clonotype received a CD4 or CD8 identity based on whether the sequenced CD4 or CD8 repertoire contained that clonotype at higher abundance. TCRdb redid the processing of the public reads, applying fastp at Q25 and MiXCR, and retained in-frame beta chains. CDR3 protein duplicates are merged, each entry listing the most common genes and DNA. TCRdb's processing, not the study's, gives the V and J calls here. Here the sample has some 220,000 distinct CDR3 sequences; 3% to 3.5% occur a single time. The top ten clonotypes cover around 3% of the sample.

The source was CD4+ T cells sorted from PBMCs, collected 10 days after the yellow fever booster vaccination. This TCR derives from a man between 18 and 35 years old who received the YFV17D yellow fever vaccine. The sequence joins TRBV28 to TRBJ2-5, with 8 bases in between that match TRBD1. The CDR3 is CASRPTGVGETQYF. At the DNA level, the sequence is TGTGCCAGCAGACCGACAGGGGTGGGAGAGACCCAGTACTTC.